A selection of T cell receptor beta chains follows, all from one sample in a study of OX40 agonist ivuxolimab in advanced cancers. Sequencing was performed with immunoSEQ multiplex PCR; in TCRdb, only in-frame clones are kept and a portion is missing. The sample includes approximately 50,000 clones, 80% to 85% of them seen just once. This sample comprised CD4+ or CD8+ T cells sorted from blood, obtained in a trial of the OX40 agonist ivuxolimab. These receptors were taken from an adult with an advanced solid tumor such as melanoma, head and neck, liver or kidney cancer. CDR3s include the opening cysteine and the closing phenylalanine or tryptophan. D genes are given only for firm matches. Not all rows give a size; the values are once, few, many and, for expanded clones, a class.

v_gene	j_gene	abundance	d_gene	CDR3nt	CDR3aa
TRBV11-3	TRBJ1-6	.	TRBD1	TGTGCCAGCAGCTCCCGATCCGGTGGGCCAGGGGGCCCTAATTCACCCCTCCACTTT	CASSSRSGGPGGPNSPLHF
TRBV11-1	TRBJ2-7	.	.	TGTGCCAGCAGCTTGATTCCGTCGGCAGGGGTCGTCTACGAGCAGTACTTC	CASSLIPSAGVVYEQYF
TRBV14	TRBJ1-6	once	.	TGTGCCAGCAGCCCTATCCTAATCGGGAGTTCACCCCTCCACTTT	CASSPILIGSSPLHF
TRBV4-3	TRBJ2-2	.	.	TGCGCCAGCAAGGTCGGGGCGGCCCTCAACACCGGGGAGCTGTTTTTT	CASKVGAALNTGELFF
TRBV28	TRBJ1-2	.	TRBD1	TGTGCCAGCAGTTTAGCCCGGACAGGGGGTCATGGCTACACCTTC	CASSLARTGGHGYTF
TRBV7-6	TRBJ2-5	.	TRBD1	TGTGCCAGCAGCTTGGGACAGCCCGGGGAGACCCAGTACTTC	CASSLGQPGETQYF
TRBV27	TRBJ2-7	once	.	TGTGCCACCCAATCAGGGGCTAGGGAGTACTTC	CATQSGAREYF
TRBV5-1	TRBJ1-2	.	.	TGCGCCAGCAGCTTGGAGGGGGGTTCCTATGGCTACACCTTC	CASSLEGGSYGYTF
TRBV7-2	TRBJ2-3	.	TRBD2	TGTGCCAGCAGCTTACTAGCGGGGGTGTCGTATTTT	CASSLLAGVSYF
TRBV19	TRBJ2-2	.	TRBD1	TGTGCCAGTAGATGGGGAGACAGGGGGACCACCGGGGAGCTGTTTTTT	CASRWGDRGTTGELFF
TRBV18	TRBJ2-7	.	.	TGTGCCAGCTCACCAAGGGGCTTGGTTAGTAGCGAGCAGTACTTC	CASSPRGLVSSEQYF
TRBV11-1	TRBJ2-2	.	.	TGTGCCAGCAGCTTATTGTGGGACACCGGGGAGCTGTTTTTT	CASSLLWDTGELFF
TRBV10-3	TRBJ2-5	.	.	TGTGCCATCAGTGAGTCGACTCGGGAGTCCCCTAACTTC	CAISESTRESPNF
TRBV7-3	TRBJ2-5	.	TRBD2	TGTGCCAGCAGCACGACTAGCCGCGAGACCCAGTACTTC	CASSTTSRETQYF
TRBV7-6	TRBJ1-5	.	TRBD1	TGTGCCAGCAGCTCCGGGACAGGGATGAACAGCAATCAGCCCCAGCATTTT	CASSSGTGMNSNQPQHF
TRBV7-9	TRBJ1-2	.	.	TGTGCCAGCAGCTTAGCAGGGAATAACTATGGCTACACCTTC	CASSLAGNNYGYTF
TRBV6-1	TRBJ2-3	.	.	TGTGCCAGCAGTCCCCGGTCCGGCCGCACAGATACGCAGTATTTT	CASSPRSGRTDTQYF
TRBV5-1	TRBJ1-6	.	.	TGCGCCAGCAGCTTTGAAATGCCGGGGGGTGCTTCACCCCTCCACTTT	CASSFEMPGGASPLHF
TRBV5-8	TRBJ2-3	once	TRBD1	TGTGCCAGCAGCTTGGTGACAGGGTTTACAGATACGCAGTATTTT	CASSLVTGFTDTQYF
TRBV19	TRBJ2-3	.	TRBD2	TGTGCCAGTAGGGCGGGACTAGCGGGGTCCACAGATACGCAGTATTTT	CASRAGLAGSTDTQYF
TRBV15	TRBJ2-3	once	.	TGTGCCACCAGCATCATGGGGGCCAGCACAGATACGCAGTATTTT	CATSIMGASTDTQYF
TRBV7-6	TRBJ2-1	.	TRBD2	TGTGCCAGCACCCTGCGGGGGACTAGGGGGTACAATGAGCAGTTCTTC	CASTLRGTRGYNEQFF
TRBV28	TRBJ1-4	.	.	TGTGCCAGCAGTACCACCGACGGACATGAAAAACTGTTTTTT	CASSTTDGHEKLFF
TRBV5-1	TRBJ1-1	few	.	TGCGCCAGCAGCTTGTTGACCCGCACTGAAGCTTTCTTT	CASSLLTRTEAFF
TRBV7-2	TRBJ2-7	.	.	TGTGCCAGCAGCGCCCGCGAGCGACGACACTACGAGCAGTACTTC	CASSARERRHYEQYF
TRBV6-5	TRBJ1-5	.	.	TGTGCCAGCAGTTTGTTACAAGGGGACAATCAGCCCCAGCATTTT	CASSLLQGDNQPQHF
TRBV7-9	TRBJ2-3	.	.	TGTGCCAGCAGCTCCCAGGGGACAGATACGCAGTATTTT	CASSSQGTDTQYF
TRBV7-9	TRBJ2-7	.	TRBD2	TGTGCCAGCACGCGCGCGGGGGGGTACGAGCAGTACTTC	CASTRAGGYEQYF
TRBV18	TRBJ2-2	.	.	TGTGCCAGCTCACCTAAGCTAGCCCCCGACACCGGGGAGCTGTTTTTT	CASSPKLAPDTGELFF
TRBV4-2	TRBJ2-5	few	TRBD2	TGTGCCAGCAGCCATAGCTTCAGCGGGGGGGTGGTTGGGCAATGGGAGACCCAGTACTTC	CASSHSFSGGVVGQWETQYF
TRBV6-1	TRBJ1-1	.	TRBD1	TGTGCCAGCAGTGATCAGGGGGCGCAGACTGAAGCTTTCTTT	CASSDQGAQTEAFF
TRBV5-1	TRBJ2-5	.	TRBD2	TGCGCCAGCAGCCCTAGCGGGGGGGGAGAGACCCAGTACTTC	CASSPSGGGETQYF
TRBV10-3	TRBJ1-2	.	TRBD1	TGTGCCATCAACTCAGGGGGACAGGGATCGTTGTGCACCTTC	CAINSGGQGSLCTF
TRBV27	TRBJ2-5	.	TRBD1	TGTGCCAGCAGTTTATACAGGGGCCGGGAGACCCAGTACTTC	CASSLYRGRETQYF
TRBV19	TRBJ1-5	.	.	TGTGCCAGTAGTATGCCTACAGGAGTTAGCAATCAGCCCCAGCATTTT	CASSMPTGVSNQPQHF
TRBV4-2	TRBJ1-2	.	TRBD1	TGTGCCAGCAGCCCCGGGACAGCCGCATTACTCGGTGGCTACACCTTC	CASSPGTAALLGGYTF
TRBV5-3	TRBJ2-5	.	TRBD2	TGTGCCAGAAGCTTGGAGCGGGGGGGCCGAGAGACCCAGTACTTC	CARSLERGGRETQYF
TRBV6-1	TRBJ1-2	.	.	TGTGCCAGCAGTGACCGGCGGAACTATGGCTACACCTTC	CASSDRRNYGYTF
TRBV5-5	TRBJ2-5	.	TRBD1	TGTGCCAGCAGCTGGGGACAGAGAGGTGGAACCCAGTACTTC	CASSWGQRGGTQYF
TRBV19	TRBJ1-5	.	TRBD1	TGTGCCAGTAGTATTGCGCCGGGACAGAGTAGTAATCAGCCCCAGCATTTT	CASSIAPGQSSNQPQHF
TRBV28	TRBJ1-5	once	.	TGTGCCAGCAGTTTAAGTGCTCAGCCCCAGCATTTT	CASSLSAQPQHF
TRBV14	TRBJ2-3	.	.	TGTGCCAGCAGCCGAACGACAGATACGCAGTATTTT	CASSRTTDTQYF
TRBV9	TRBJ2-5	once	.	TGTGCCAGCAGCGTAGTCCCTAGCGCCGTCCAAGAGACCCAGTACTTC	CASSVVPSAVQETQYF
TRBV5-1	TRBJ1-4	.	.	TGCGCCAGCAGGGGCGGGGCTGGGGAAAAACTGTTTTTT	CASRGGAGEKLFF
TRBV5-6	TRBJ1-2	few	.	TGTGCCAGCAGCTTGCAGGAGATGAGGAGTGGCTACACCTTC	CASSLQEMRSGYTF
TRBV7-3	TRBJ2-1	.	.	TGTGCCAGCAGCTTACGGCAGGGAGGCTTAGGCTCCTACAATGAGCAGTTCTTC	CASSLRQGGLGSYNEQFF
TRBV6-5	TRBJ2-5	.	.	TGTGCCAGCAGTTACTCGTCCCGCGGGCAAGGGGAGACCCAGTACTTC	CASSYSSRGQGETQYF
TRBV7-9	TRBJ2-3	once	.	TGTGCCAGCACGGTTTTTGGGGACTCAATCACCAGCACAGATACGCAGTATTTT	CASTVFGDSITSTDTQYF
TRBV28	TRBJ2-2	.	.	TGTGCCAGCAGCCGCCCCATATACACCGGGGAGCTGTTTTTT	CASSRPIYTGELFF
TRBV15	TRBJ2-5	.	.	TGTGCCACCAGTAATCAGGGGATGCGGGAGACCCAGTACTTC	CATSNQGMRETQYF
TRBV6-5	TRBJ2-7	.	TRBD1	TGTGCCGCCCTGGGACAGCGCCCCTACGAGCAGTACTTC	CAALGQRPYEQYF
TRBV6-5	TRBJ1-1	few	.	TGTGCCAGCAGTTACCAGGGTGAAGCTTTCTTT	CASSYQGEAFF
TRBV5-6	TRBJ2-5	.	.	TGTGCCAGCAGCTTGGGGGGGGCCCAAGAGACCCAGTACTTC	CASSLGGAQETQYF